This is a list of T cell receptor beta chains from one sample in a study of T-cell memory formation after mild COVID-19. A single record per CDR3 protein comes from TCRdb applying MiXCR to the 5' RACE reads. Here the sample spans about 210,000 distinct CDR3 sequences, about 10% being singletons. The source material was PBMCs or a T cell subset sorted from them (not recorded which). The origin of the receptors is a man between 18 and 29 years old who had mild COVID-19 (a few samples of this study predate the infection). Cell type and time point are not known. Both conserved end residues are part of each CDR3. D genes are given only for firm matches. Size is omitted from some rows. Given values are once, few, many or a class for expanded clones.

d_gene	abundance	j_gene	v_gene	CDR3aa	CDR3nt
.	.	TRBJ2-1	TRBV20-1	CSARDLRTYYNEQFF	TGCAGTGCTAGAGATCTCCGGACTTATTACAATGAGCAGTTCTTC
.	.	TRBJ2-7	TRBV6-6	CASSSGRGRSIEQYF	TGTGCCAGCAGTTCGGGCCGAGGACGGTCTATCGAGCAGTACTTC
.	.	TRBJ1-4	TRBV30	CAWSVLGVGEKLFF	TGTGCCTGGAGTGTACTCGGGGTCGGGGAAAAACTGTTTTTT
TRBD2	.	TRBJ2-1	TRBV18	CASSPSLAGNNEQFF	TGTGCCAGCTCACCGAGCCTAGCGGGGAACAATGAGCAGTTCTTC
.	.	TRBJ2-3	TRBV5-1	CASARGFTDTQYF	TGCGCCAGCGCGAGGGGGTTTACAGATACGCAGTATTTT
.	.	TRBJ2-6	TRBV6-5	CASSYKGAGANVLTF	TGTGCCAGCAGTTATAAAGGGGCTGGGGCCAACGTCCTGACTTTC
.	few	TRBJ2-1	TRBV25-1	CASSVRQAMPFFYNEQFF	TGTGCCAGCAGTGTCAGACAGGCCATGCCATTTTTTTACAATGAGCAGTTCTTC
TRBD2	.	TRBJ2-2	TRBV6-6	CASRAGAYTGELFF	TGTGCCAGCAGAGCGGGGGCTTACACCGGGGAGCTGTTTTTT
.	.	TRBJ2-2	TRBV4-2	CASSHLGQNTGELFF	TGTGCCAGCAGCCATCTGGGGCAGAACACCGGGGAGCTGTTTTTT
.	few	TRBJ1-5	TRBV5-5	CASSFFGGVNQPQHF	TGTGCCAGCAGCTTCTTCGGGGGAGTCAATCAGCCCCAGCATTTT
.	few	TRBJ2-3	TRBV5-1	CASSLAVQQSTDTQYF	TGCGCCAGCAGCTTGGCCGTCCAGCAGAGCACAGATACGCAGTATTTT
.	few	TRBJ2-3	TRBV27	CASSFGYSTDTQYF	TGTGCCAGCAGTTTTGGTTATAGCACAGATACGCAGTATTTT
TRBD1	.	TRBJ1-4	TRBV6-2/TRBV6-3	CASSYPYRDRNEKLFF	TGTGCCAGCAGTTACCCCTACCGGGACAGAAATGAAAAACTGTTTTTT
TRBD2	many	TRBJ2-1	TRBV7-2	CASSSSGGALVSGQFF	TGTGCCAGCAGCTCTAGCGGGGGGGCCCTTGTGAGCGGGCAGTTCTTC
.	few	TRBJ2-3	TRBV25-1	CASGGLRGTVRTQYF	TGTGCCAGCGGGGGTTTAAGGGGTACTGTTCGGACGCAGTATTTT
.	many	TRBJ2-7	TRBV4-2	CASSQVWQVSYEQYF	TGTGCCAGCAGCCAAGTCTGGCAGGTCTCCTACGAGCAGTACTTC
TRBD2	.	TRBJ2-3	TRBV5-1	CASSSGLAGGHSLSDTQYF	TGCGCCAGCAGCTCGGGACTAGCGGGGGGGCACTCCCTTTCAGATACGCAGTATTTT
.	few	TRBJ2-3	TRBV4-1	CASSHSRQLLEKVDTQYF	TGCGCCAGCAGCCATTCACGACAGCTACTCGAAAAAGTGGATACGCAGTATTTT
TRBD1	few	TRBJ2-3	TRBV11-2	CASSRTTGDTDTQYF	TGTGCCAGCAGCCGAACGACAGGGGACACAGATACGCAGTATTTT
.	few	TRBJ2-6	TRBV9	CASSVEGSSGANVLTF	TGTGCCAGCAGCGTAGAGGGGAGCTCTGGGGCCAACGTCCTGACTTTC
TRBD2	many	TRBJ2-4	TRBV7-2	CASSSSGGAFYIQYF	TGTGCCAGCAGCTCTAGCGGGGGGGCCTTTTACATTCAGTACTTC
TRBD1	.	TRBJ1-6	TRBV29-1	CSVQLETGSSPLHF	TGCAGCGTTCAGCTGGAGACAGGGTCTTCACCCCTCCACTTT
.	many	TRBJ2-7	TRBV5-5	CASSFNYEQYF	TGTGCCAGCAGCTTTAACTACGAGCAGTACTTC
TRBD1	many	TRBJ2-1	TRBV27	CASTLDRTGVDEQFF	TGTGCCAGCACCCTGGACCGGACAGGGGTAGATGAGCAGTTCTTC
.	many	TRBJ2-5	TRBV5-1	CASSWPGEETQYF	TGCGCCAGCAGCTGGCCGGGGGAAGAGACCCAGTACTTC
.	few	TRBJ1-4	TRBV5-1	CASSLPGPQGEKLFF	TGCGCCAGCAGCTTGCCTGGGCCCCAAGGGGAAAAACTGTTTTTT
.	.	TRBJ1-2	TRBV29-1	CSVSYFDGYTF	TGCAGCGTTAGTTATTTCGATGGCTACACCTTC
.	.	TRBJ2-3	TRBV12-5	CASGLSRGGQYF	TGTGCTAGTGGTTTGTCCCGAGGGGGGCAGTATTTT
.	.	TRBJ1-1	TRBV10-3	CAISEQYTEAFF	TGTGCCATCAGTGAGCAGTACACTGAAGCTTTCTTT
.	many	TRBJ1-6	TRBV7-2	CASSLEAPPLHF	TGTGCCAGCAGCTTAGAAGCCCCACCCCTCCACTTT
.	few	TRBJ2-1	TRBV7-9	CASSTRTGGGEQFF	TGTGCCAGCAGCACCCGGACTGGGGGAGGTGAGCAGTTCTTC
TRBD2	few	TRBJ2-1	TRBV3-1	CASTRSGGASSYNEQFF	TGTGCCAGCACCAGGTCCGGGGGGGCTAGCTCCTACAATGAGCAGTTCTTC
TRBD1	.	TRBJ2-5	TRBV11-2	CASSPDRVETQYF	TGTGCCAGCAGCCCAGACAGGGTGGAGACCCAGTACTTC
TRBD1	.	TRBJ2-1	TRBV13	CASSTTGQYNEQFF	TGTGCCAGCAGCACTACGGGACAGTACAATGAGCAGTTCTTC
TRBD1	.	TRBJ2-5	TRBV6-5	CASSYSGTGAPETQYF	TGTGCCAGCAGTTACTCCGGGACAGGGGCGCCGGAGACCCAGTACTTC
.	.	TRBJ1-6	TRBV9	CASSVSGGADNSPLHF	TGTGCCAGCAGCGTATCGGGGGGTGCGGATAATTCACCCCTCCACTTT
.	.	TRBJ1-1	TRBV6-1	CASSDPRGAGDTEAFF	TGTGCCAGCAGTGACCCGCGGGGGGCGGGTGACACTGAAGCTTTCTTT
TRBD1	few	TRBJ1-5	TRBV20-1	CSARSGTVNQPQHF	TGCAGTGCTAGGTCGGGGACAGTCAATCAGCCCCAGCATTTT
.	few	TRBJ2-1	TRBV6-2/TRBV6-3	CASEGELSYNEQFF	TGTGCCAGCGAGGGAGAGCTCTCCTACAATGAGCAGTTCTTC
.	few	TRBJ2-5	TRBV7-7	CASSPTTATAGETQYF	TGTGCTAGCAGCCCTACGACCGCCACGGCGGGGGAGACCCAGTACTTC
.	.	TRBJ2-5	TRBV6-6	CASMTGDQRVETQYF	TGTGCCAGCATGACGGGGGATCAACGTGTGGAGACCCAGTACTTC
.	few	TRBJ1-6	TRBV12-3/TRBV12-4	CASSLENSPLHF	TGTGCCAGCAGCCTTGAAAATTCACCCCTCCACTTT
TRBD2	.	TRBJ2-3	TRBV9	CASSTRSWIAGGLDTQYF	TGTGCCAGCAGCACCCGTAGCTGGATAGCGGGGGGGCTTGATACGCAGTATTTT
TRBD1	.	TRBJ1-2	TRBV11-2	CASSSPRQGGAYGYTF	TGTGCCAGCAGTTCGCCCAGACAGGGGGGAGCCTATGGCTACACCTTC
.	.	TRBJ2-5	TRBV11-2	CASSSSPRSPQYF	TGTGCCAGCAGCTCCAGCCCAAGGAGCCCCCAGTACTTC
.	.	TRBJ2-3	TRBV6-2/TRBV6-3	CASSYSIRSLTDTQYF	TGTGCCAGCAGTTACTCGATAAGGAGTCTCACAGATACGCAGTATTTT
.	few	TRBJ1-1	TRBV7-7	CASSRNRNTEAFF	TGTGCCAGCAGCCGAAACAGAAACACTGAAGCTTTCTTT
.	few	TRBJ2-5	TRBV5-1	CASSIGRETQYF	TGCGCCAGCAGCATAGGAAGGGAGACCCAGTACTTC
.	many	TRBJ1-5	TRBV11-2	CASSSANNQPQHF	TGTGCCAGCAGCTCGGCAAACAATCAGCCCCAGCATTTT
.	.	TRBJ1-1	TRBV6-2/TRBV6-3	CASSYSGGLGTEAFF	TGTGCCAGCAGTTACTCCGGGGGACTAGGCACTGAAGCTTTCTTT
.	few	TRBJ1-5	TRBV6-7	CASNKKPGPNRPQHF	TGTGCCAGCAATAAAAAACCGGGACCCAATCGGCCCCAGCATTTT
.	.	TRBJ2-1	TRBV12-3/TRBV12-4	CASSKTEWNEQFF	TGTGCCAGCAGTAAGACCGAGTGGAATGAGCAGTTCTTC
.	few	TRBJ1-3	TRBV5-1	CASSPSGPGSGNTIYF	TGCGCCAGCAGCCCTTCCGGCCCGGGCTCTGGAAACACCATATATTTT
TRBD1	few	TRBJ1-2	TRBV6-5	CASSYATGGRYYGYTF	TGTGCCAGCAGTTACGCCACAGGGGGAAGGTACTATGGCTACACCTTC
TRBD1	few	TRBJ2-5	TRBV9	CASSVATGAQETQYF	TGTGCCAGCAGCGTAGCTACAGGGGCGCAAGAGACCCAGTACTTC
.	.	TRBJ1-2	TRBV27	CASSSLGPNNYGYTF	TGTGCCAGCAGTTCCTTGGGTCCCAATAACTATGGCTACACCTTC
TRBD2	.	TRBJ2-5	TRBV5-1	CASSYRSPGTSGGARRYF	TGCGCCAGCAGCTACCGATCCCCCGGGACTAGCGGGGGGGCCCGTCGGTACTTC
.	.	TRBJ2-3	TRBV11-2	CASSGEELPDTQYF	TGTGCCAGCAGCGGCGAGGAACTTCCAGATACGCAGTATTTT
TRBD1	many	TRBJ2-5	TRBV5-1	CASRPAGTGLETQYF	TGCGCCAGCCGTCCAGCCGGGACAGGGTTAGAGACCCAGTACTTC